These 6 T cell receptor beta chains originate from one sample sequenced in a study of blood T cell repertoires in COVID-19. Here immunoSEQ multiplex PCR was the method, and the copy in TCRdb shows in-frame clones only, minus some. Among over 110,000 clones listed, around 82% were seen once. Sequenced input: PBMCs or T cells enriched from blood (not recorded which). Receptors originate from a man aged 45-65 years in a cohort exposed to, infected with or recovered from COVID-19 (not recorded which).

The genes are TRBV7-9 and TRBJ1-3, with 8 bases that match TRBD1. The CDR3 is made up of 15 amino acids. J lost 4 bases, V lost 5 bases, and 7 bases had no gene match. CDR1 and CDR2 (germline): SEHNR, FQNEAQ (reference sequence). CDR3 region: CASSLRTGMGNTIYF. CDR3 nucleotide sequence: TGTGCCAGCAGCCTCCGGACAGGGATGGGAAACACCATATATTTT.

The DNA of the CDR3 is TGTGCCAGCAGCTTAGGTTTGCGTGAGACCCAGTACTTC. Translation: CASSLGLRETQYF. This chain uses TRBV7-8 with TRBJ2-5; D remains ambiguous. V gave up 1 base and J gave up 5 bases, with 8 bases separating them. Germline CDR1 and CDR2: SGHVS and FQNEAQ. The CDR3 consists of 13 residues. Full variable domain (outside the CDR3, taken from reference TRBV7-8 and TRBJ2-5): GAGVSQSPRYKVAKRGQDVALRCDPISGHVSLFWYQQALGQGPEFLTYFQNEAQLDKSGLPSDRFFAERPEGSVSTLKIQRTQQEDSAVYLCASSLGLRETQYFGPGTRLLVL.

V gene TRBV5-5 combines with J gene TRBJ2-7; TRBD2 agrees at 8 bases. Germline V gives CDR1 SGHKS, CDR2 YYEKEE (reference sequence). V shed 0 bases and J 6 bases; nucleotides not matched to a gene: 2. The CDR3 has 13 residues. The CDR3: CASSLERELEQYF. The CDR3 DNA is TGTGCCAGCAGCTTGGAGCGGGAGCTCGAGCAGTACTTC.

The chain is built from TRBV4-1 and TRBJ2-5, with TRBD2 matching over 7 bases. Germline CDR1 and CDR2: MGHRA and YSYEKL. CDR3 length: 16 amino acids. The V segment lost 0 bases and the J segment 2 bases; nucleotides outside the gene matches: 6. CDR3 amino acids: CASSQDTQRGQETQYF. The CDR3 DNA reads TGCGCCAGCAGCCAAGATACGCAGCGGGGTCAAGAGACCCAGTACTTC.

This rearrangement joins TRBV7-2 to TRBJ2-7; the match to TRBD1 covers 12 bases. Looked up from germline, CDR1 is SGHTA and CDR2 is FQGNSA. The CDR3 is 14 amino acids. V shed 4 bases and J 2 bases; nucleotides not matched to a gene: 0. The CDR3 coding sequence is TGTGCCAGCAGCTGGGACAGGGGGCCCTACGAGCAGTACTTC. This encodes CASSWDRGPYEQYF.

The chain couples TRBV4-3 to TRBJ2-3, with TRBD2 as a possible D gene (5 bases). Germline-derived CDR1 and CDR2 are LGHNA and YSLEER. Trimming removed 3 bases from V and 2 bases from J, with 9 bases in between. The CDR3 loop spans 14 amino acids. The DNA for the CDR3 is TGCGCCAGCAGCCAGTTCGGGGTCACAGATACGCAGTATTTT. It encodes CASSQFGVTDTQYF.